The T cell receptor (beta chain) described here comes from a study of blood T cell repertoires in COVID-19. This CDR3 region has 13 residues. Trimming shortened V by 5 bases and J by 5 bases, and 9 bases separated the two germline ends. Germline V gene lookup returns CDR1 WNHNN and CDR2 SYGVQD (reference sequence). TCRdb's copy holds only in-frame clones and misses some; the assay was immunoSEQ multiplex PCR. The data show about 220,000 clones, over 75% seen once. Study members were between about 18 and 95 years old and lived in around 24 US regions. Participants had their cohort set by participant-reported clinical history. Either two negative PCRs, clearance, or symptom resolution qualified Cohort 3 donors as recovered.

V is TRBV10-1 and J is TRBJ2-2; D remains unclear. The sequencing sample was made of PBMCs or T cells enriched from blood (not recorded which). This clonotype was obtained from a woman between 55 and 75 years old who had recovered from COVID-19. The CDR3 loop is CASSLRATGELFF. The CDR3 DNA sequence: TGCGCCAGCAGTCTTCGAGCAACCGGGGAGCTGTTTTTT.